This T cell receptor (beta chain) was sequenced for a study of blood T cell repertoires in COVID-19. Background on the study: From the United States, Italy and Spain came samples of acute and convalescent COVID-19. PBMCs, B-cell-depleted T cells, or T cells provided the cDNA or gDNA that made up the material.

Repertoires were generated with immunoSEQ multiplex PCR, while TCRdb's copy carries only in-frame clones and drops some. The profile shows about 160,000 clones, under 95% of them singletons. This CDR3 is built from 14 residues. V shed 3 bases, J shed 3 bases, and the junction held 1 base outside the gene matches. The germline V gene has CDR1 SGHVS and CDR2 FNYEAQ. This sequence originates from a man aged 18 to 35 with acute or convalescent COVID-19. The genes are TRBV7-6 and TRBJ2-3; 9 nucleotides align to TRBD2. The sequenced sample was peripheral blood. CDR3 DNA sequence: TGTGCCAGCAGCTTTGCGGGAGGGACAGATACGCAGTATTTT. This codes for CASSFAGGTDTQYF.